The T cell receptor (beta chain) under discussion was sequenced for a study of shared T cell receptors in the human thymus. Sequenced by immunoSEQ multiplex PCR; TCRdb stores in-frame clones only, minus some. This sample has under 700,000 clones; 75% to 80% occur once, and the top ten carry approximately 0.013%. These data also featured in a second study, about human thymus T cells.

The sequenced sample was thymocytes. This clonotype was sampled from a boy less than two years old with a congenital heart defect.

The CDR3 spells CASLPGVAAYEQYF. CDR3 coding DNA: TGTGCCAGCTTGCCTGGGGTAGCGGCCTACGAGCAGTACTTC. V gene TRBV28 combines with J gene TRBJ2-7; TRBD2 is a possible D gene (6 bases). The V end was cut by 8 bases, the J end by 2 bases, with 16 bases between. Germline-derived CDR1 and CDR2 are MDHEN and SYDVKM. CDR3 length: 14 amino acids. The variable domain in full, completed from reference TRBV28 and TRBJ2-7, reads DVKVTQSSRYLVKRTGEKVFLECVQDMDHENMFWYRQDPGLGLRLIYFSYDVKMKEKGDIPEGYSVSREKKERFSLILESASTNQTSMYLCASLPGVAAYEQYFGPGTRLTVT.